One sample yielded the 24 T cell receptor beta chains listed below, sequenced in a study of blood T cell repertoires in COVID-19. TCRdb's copy holds only in-frame clones and misses some; the assay was immunoSEQ multiplex PCR. The table includes about 200,000 clones, about 88% detected once. The material sequenced was peripheral blood. Receptors originate from a middle-aged man with COVID-19, enrolled during active disease.

The gene calls are TRBV6-6 and TRBJ1-2; D gene unclear. Deletions cut 3 bases from V and 3 bases from J, with 11 bases between. Germline values: CDR1 MNHNY, CDR2 SVGAGI (reference sequence). The CDR3 extends over 14 amino acids. The CDR3 here is CASSYLGSDYGYTF. CDR3 DNA: TGTGCCAGCAGTTATTTAGGGAGCGACTATGGCTACACCTTC.

This rearrangement joins TRBV28 to TRBJ2-1, with a possible D match to TRBD2 (5 bases). From germline, CDR1 is MDHEN and CDR2 SYDVKM. The CDR3 loop spans 12 amino acids. V was trimmed by 6 bases and J by 10 bases, leaving 13 bases between them. CDR3 sequence (DNA): TGTGCCAGCAGCACTTCGGGAAGCGAGCAGTTCTTC. Translating gives CASSTSGSEQFF.

The genes are TRBV20-1 and TRBJ1-4; TRBD1 might be the D (6 bases). CDR1 DFQATT and CDR2 SNEGSKA come from the germline V gene (reference sequence). CDR3 length: 11 residues. V lost 6 bases to trimming and J lost 8 bases, with 10 bases between them. The CDR3, as DNA: TGCAGTGCCAGAAGGGGGGAAAAACTGTTTTTT. Translated: CSARRGEKLFF.

This chain connects TRBV19 to TRBJ1-4; 10 bases map to TRBD1. Unmatched junction bases numbered 9, after V lost 4 bases and J lost 7 bases. From germline, CDR1 is LNHDA and CDR2 SQIVND (reference sequence). The CDR3 length is 16 residues. The CDR3 is CASSNDRGPDREKLFF. The DNA for the CDR3 is TGTGCCAGTAGTAACGACAGGGGGCCGGACCGTGAAAAACTGTTTTTT.

The gene calls are TRBV5-4 and TRBJ2-3, with 11 bases fitting TRBD1. CDR3 size: 14 residues. The V gene's germline CDR1 is SGHNT and CDR2 YYREEE (reference sequence). J was trimmed by 6 bases and V by 4 bases; bases with no gene match: 4. CDR3 nucleotide sequence: TGTGCCAGCAGCCAGGGACAGGGGGGCGATACGCAGTATTTT. Translated: CASSQGQGGDTQYF.

This chain uses TRBV4-2 with TRBJ2-2; a weak D match, TRBD2 (5 bases). The CDR3 runs to 13 residues. The V end lost 0 bases, the J end lost 8 bases, and 7 bases lay between the germline ends. CDR1 is LGHNA, CDR2 YNFKEQ, per germline. The CDR3 loop reads CASSQDREGELFF. CDR3 DNA sequence: TGTGCCAGCAGCCAAGATAGGGAGGGGGAGCTGTTTTTT.

V is TRBV18 and J is TRBJ2-1, with TRBD2 matching over 11 bases. Looked up from germline, CDR1 is KGHSH and CDR2 is LQKENI. V was pared by 5 bases and J by 0 bases, with 6 bases of the junction left unmatched. The CDR3 loop spans 17 amino acids. In DNA, the CDR3 is TGTGCCAGCTCAGTGGGACTAGCGGCAAGCTCCTACAATGAGCAGTTCTTC. It is translated as CASSVGLAASSYNEQFF. The whole variable domain, remainder taken from reference TRBV18 and TRBJ2-1, is NAGVMQNPRHLVRRRGQEARLRCSPMKGHSHVYWYRQLPEEGLKFMVYLQKENIIDESGMPKERFSAEFPKEGPSILRIQQVVRGDSAAYFCASSVGLAASSYNEQFFGPGTRLTVL.

The J gene is TRBJ2-2, the V gene TRBV7-3; the D gene is possibly TRBD2 (5 bases). V was cut by 1 base and J by 6 bases, with 6 bases left in between. CDR3 size: 13 residues. Germline loops: CDR1 SGHTA, CDR2 FQGTGA. CDR3: CASSLNSAGELFF. CDR3 coding DNA: TGTGCCAGCAGCTTAAATAGCGCCGGGGAGCTGTTTTTT.

The CDR3 region has the DNA TGTGCCAGCAGCTTGGGCGGGAGTGGCGAGCAGTACTTC. It codes for CASSLGGSGEQYF. The chain links TRBV5-4 to TRBJ2-7, with 7 bases fitting TRBD2. The length of the CDR3 is 13 residues. Germline V lookup: CDR1 SGHNT, CDR2 YYREEE (reference sequence). J lost 6 bases, V lost 0 bases, and 3 bases had no gene match.

V usage is TRBV3-1 (or the pseudogene TRBV3-2) and J usage is TRBJ1-3, with D possibly being TRBD1 (5 bases). Germline values: CDR1 LGHDT, CDR2 YNNKEL (reference sequence). This CDR3 spans 16 amino acids. V was cut by 1 base and J by 0 bases, with 10 bases left in between. The chain's CDR3 is CASSQVGPRSGNTIYF. DNA of the CDR3: TGTGCCAGCAGCCAAGTGGGGCCCCGCTCTGGAAACACCATATATTTT.

This rearrangement joins TRBV20-1 to TRBJ2-1; the D gene is possibly TRBD2 (6 bases). CDR1 and CDR2 from the germline V gene are DFQATT and SNEGSKA (reference sequence). The ends were cut back, 6 bases at V and 9 bases at J, with 9 bases in the middle. The CDR3 is made up of 10 amino acids. This CDR3 reads CSARLVEQFF. CDR3 coding DNA: TGCAGTGCACGACTAGTTGAGCAGTTCTTC.

This chain uses TRBV6-5 with TRBJ1-4; D possibly corresponds to TRBD1 (6 bases). CDR3 size: 14 residues. V gave up 9 bases and J gave up 6 bases, with 17 bases separating them. The germline V gene encodes CDR1 MNHEY and CDR2 SVGAGI. The CDR3 nucleotides read TGTGCCAGTAGACAGGCCGTTTCGTATGAAAAACTGTTTTTT. Protein sequence: CASRQAVSYEKLFF.

J is TRBJ1-1 and V is TRBV19; TRBD1 agrees at 10 bases. This CDR3 region has 15 residues. Germline lookup yields CDR1 LNHDA and CDR2 SQIVND (reference sequence). The V and J ends lost 5 bases and 3 bases, in that order; junction bases with no gene match: 6. The CDR3 region has the DNA TGTGCCAGTAGTTCGACAGGGGGCGCGCACACTGAAGCTTTCTTT. This encodes CASSSTGGAHTEAFF.

J is TRBJ1-1 and V is TRBV19; D perhaps matches TRBD1 (5 bases). The CDR3 runs to 14 residues. The V gene's germline CDR1 is LNHDA and CDR2 SQIVND (reference sequence). V was cut by 5 bases and J by 6 bases, with 16 bases left in between. CDR3 nucleotide sequence: TGTGCCAGTAGTGTAGGGGTCCTTCAGGCTGAAGCTTTCTTT. Residues: CASSVGVLQAEAFF.

V and J are TRBV29-1 and TRBJ1-4; a possible D gene is TRBD1 (6 bases). The germline CDR1 and CDR2 sequences are SQVTM and ANQGSEA. V gave up 4 bases and J gave up 1 base, with 10 bases separating them. The CDR3 covers 14 residues. CDR3 sequence reads: CSVAEGQTNEKLFF. CDR3 sequence (DNA): TGCAGCGTTGCCGAGGGACAAACTAATGAAAAACTGTTTTTT. Complete variable domain (other parts from reference TRBV29-1 and TRBJ1-4): SAVISQKPSRDICQRGTSLTIQCQVDSQVTMMFWYRQQPGQSLTLIATANQGSEATYESGFVIDKFPISRPNLTFSTLTVSNMSPEDSSIYLCSVAEGQTNEKLFFGSGTQLSVL.

CDR3 in DNA: TGTGCCAGCAGCGGGAGAGTCTACGAGCAGTACTTC. Translating it yields CASSGRVYEQYF. The V and J genes are TRBV12-3 or TRBV12-4 and TRBJ2-7; a possible D gene is TRBD2 (6 bases). The length of the CDR3 is 12 residues. V was trimmed by 6 bases and J by 3 bases, leaving 9 bases between them.

V and J are TRBV6-2 or TRBV6-3 and TRBJ1-1; no definite D call. V was pared by 6 bases and J by 0 bases, with 11 bases between. This CDR3 has 14 amino acids. CDR1 and CDR2 (germline): MNHEY, SVGEGT. CDR3 in amino acids: CASSDPGVNTEAFF. CDR3 sequence (DNA): TGTGCCAGCAGCGACCCCGGGGTGAACACTGAAGCTTTCTTT.

In its sample, this clone was seen once. The CDR3: CASSPPSGSTEAFF. In DNA form, the CDR3 reads TGTGCCAGCTCACCACCGTCGGGGAGCACTGAAGCTTTCTTT. V usage is TRBV18 and J usage is TRBJ1-1, with no clear D. This CDR3 region has 14 residues. The germline V gene encodes CDR1 KGHSH and CDR2 LQKENI. Between the trimmed V and J ends, which lost 0 bases and 4 bases, there was a span of 9 bases.

This clone has only one observation. The chain links TRBV6-2 or TRBV6-3 to TRBJ2-7, with 7 bases fitting TRBD2. Germline values: CDR1 MNHEY, CDR2 SVGEGT. J gave up 5 bases and V 4 bases, and 11 bases lay outside the gene matches. The CDR3 totals 15 residues. The CDR3 DNA reads as TGTGCCAGCAGTTCCCATTCTATAGCGGGTCACGAGCAGTACTTC. Its protein is CASSSHSIAGHEQYF.

The chain employs TRBV6-5 and TRBJ2-5; D gene uncertain. This CDR3 spans 12 amino acids. The germline CDR1 and CDR2 sequences are MNHEY and SVGAGI. V was pared by 6 bases and J by 2 bases, with 7 bases between. This chain's CDR3 is CASRGPQETQYF. The CDR3 nucleotides read TGTGCCAGCAGGGGCCCTCAAGAGACCCAGTACTTC.

The V and J genes are TRBV6-5 and TRBJ2-1; 14 nucleotides align to TRBD2. In germline, CDR1 is MNHEY, CDR2 SVGAGI. V lost 6 bases, J lost 7 bases, and 5 bases stayed unmatched. CDR3 length: 15 residues. DNA of the CDR3: TGTGCCAGCAGCCGACTAGCGGGGGGGCTTAATGAGCAGTTCTTC. The encoded protein is CASSRLAGGLNEQFF.

The chain joins TRBV20-1 to TRBJ2-3; possible D gene TRBD2, 7 bases. Germline CDR1 and CDR2: DFQATT and SNEGSKA (reference sequence). V lost 3 bases, J lost 6 bases, and 28 bases lay in between. The CDR3 is 18 amino acids. The CDR3 region has the DNA TGCAGTGCTAGTATCTCACAGTGGGGGGGCCGCTCCCCTGATACGCAGTATTTT. This codes for CSASISQWGGRSPDTQYF.

The chain links TRBV6-5 to TRBJ2-7, with TRBD1 matching 7 bases. CDR1 and CDR2 (germline): MNHEY, SVGAGI. CDR3 size: 16 residues. The junction had 11 bases not matched to a gene; V was cut back by 0 bases and J by 6 bases. CDR3 sequence (DNA): TGTGCCAGCAGTTACTCTTGGGCACAGGGGACGGGCGAGCAGTACTTC. Translating it yields CASSYSWAQGTGEQYF.

There are many counts of this clone. The chain combines TRBV11-2 with TRBJ1-1; D may be TRBD1 (5 bases). Per the germline V gene, CDR1 is SGHAT and CDR2 is FQNNGV. This CDR3 comprises 15 residues. V shed 3 bases and J shed 3 bases, with 14 bases lying between them. The CDR3 loop reads CASSFPIRGDTEAFF. CDR3 DNA: TGTGCCAGCAGCTTCCCAATACGGGGGGACACTGAAGCTTTCTTT.